This T cell receptor beta chain came from a study of T-cell reconstitution after alpha-beta-depleted transplantation in children. V gave up 6 bases and J gave up 6 bases, with 21 bases separating them. This CDR3 region has 15 residues. Germline CDR1 reads MDHEN; CDR2 reads SYDVKM. Researchers prepared the TCRbeta library using unique molecular identifiers, the study reports. MiXCR, run by TCRdb on the PCR reads, gives a single entry per CDR3 protein. In the table there are around 410,000 distinct CDR3 sequences, about 11% of which are singletons. V is TRBV28 and J is TRBJ2-7; either TRBD1 or TRBD2 may supply D (5 bases each). This specimen consisted of PBMCs from the stem cell graft donor, obtained from the stem cell graft. This sequence was found in a human donor who donated a stem cell graft to a child with acute myeloid leukemia. Here the CDR3 reads CASRLKRQGSSEQYV. Written as DNA, the CDR3 is TGTGCCAGCAGGTTAAAGCGGCAGGGCTCGTCCGAGCAGTACGTC.